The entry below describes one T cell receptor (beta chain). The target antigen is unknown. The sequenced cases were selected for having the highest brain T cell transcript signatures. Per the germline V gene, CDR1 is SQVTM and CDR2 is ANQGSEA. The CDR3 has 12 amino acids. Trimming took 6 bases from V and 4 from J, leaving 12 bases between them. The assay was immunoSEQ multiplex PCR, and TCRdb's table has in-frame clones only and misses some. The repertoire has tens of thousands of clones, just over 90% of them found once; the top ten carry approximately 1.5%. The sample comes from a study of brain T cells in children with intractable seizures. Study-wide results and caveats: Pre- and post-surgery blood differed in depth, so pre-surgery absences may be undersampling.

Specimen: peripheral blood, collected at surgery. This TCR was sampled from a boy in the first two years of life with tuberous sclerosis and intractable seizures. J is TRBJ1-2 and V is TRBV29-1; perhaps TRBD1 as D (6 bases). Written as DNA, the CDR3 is TGCAGCGTCGCAGGGGATGGCTATGGCTACACCTTC. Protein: CSVAGDGYGYTF.